This note documents a single T cell receptor (beta chain) sequence. This record belongs to a study of blood T cell repertoires in COVID-19. Study-level information: The study drew acute and convalescent COVID-19 samples from the United States, Italy and Spain. T cells, B-cell-depleted T cells, or PBMCs provided the cDNA or gDNA that served as material.

In the authors' methods: It was from reference gene primer amplification that nucleated cell counts were estimated. Profiled with immunoSEQ multiplex PCR; TCRdb holds only in-frame clones, not every one. The DNA gave D and trimming, while V, J and clone size come from that table. Here the sample spans around 260,000 clones, 83% being singletons. This receptor was obtained from a woman aged 45-65 years who had recovered from COVID-19. Sequencing was performed on peripheral blood.

For the CDR3, the DNA is TGTGCCAGCAGCCTTAACAGGGACTATGGCTACACCTTC. Translated, it gives CASSLNRDYGYTF. The V and J genes are TRBV11-2 and TRBJ1-2; perhaps TRBD1 as D (6 bases). The CDR3 loop spans 13 amino acids. The germline CDR1 and CDR2 sequences are SGHAT and FQNNGV. The V end was cut by 5 bases, the J end by 3 bases, with 10 bases between.